This TCR beta chain was recorded in a study of identical twins. Study findings and constraints: Cross-sectional statistics underpinned the conclusions; the same donors were not followed.

Turning to this clonotype: Its antigen is unidentified.

V lost 3 bases to trimming and J lost 0 bases, with 9 bases between them. CDR1 and CDR2 (germline): KGHSH, LQKENI. The CDR3 loop spans 15 amino acids. One entry per CDR3 protein, called by TCRdb with MiXCR from the 5' RACE reads. The data hold 690,000 or so distinct CDR3 sequences, with over 5% observed a single time. The sequenced sample consisted of naive T cells sorted from blood. This sequence joins TRBV18 and TRBJ1-3; D not resolved. The source of this sequence is a man between 18 and 29 years old in good health. Here the CDR3 reads CASSPVGYSGNTIYF. The CDR3 DNA follows: TGTGCCAGCTCACCTGTCGGATACTCTGGAAACACCATATATTTT.